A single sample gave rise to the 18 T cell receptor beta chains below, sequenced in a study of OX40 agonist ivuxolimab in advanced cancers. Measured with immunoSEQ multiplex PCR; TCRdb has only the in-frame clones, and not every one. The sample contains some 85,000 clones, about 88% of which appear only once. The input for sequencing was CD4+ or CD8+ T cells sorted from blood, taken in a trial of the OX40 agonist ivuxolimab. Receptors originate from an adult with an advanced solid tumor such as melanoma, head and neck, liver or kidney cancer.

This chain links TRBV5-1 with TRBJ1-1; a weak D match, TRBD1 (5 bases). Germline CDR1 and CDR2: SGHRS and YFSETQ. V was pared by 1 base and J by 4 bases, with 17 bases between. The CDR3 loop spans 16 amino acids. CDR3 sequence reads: CASSLIGLQGGTEAFF. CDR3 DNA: TGCGCCAGCAGCTTGATCGGGTTGCAGGGAGGCACTGAAGCTTTCTTT. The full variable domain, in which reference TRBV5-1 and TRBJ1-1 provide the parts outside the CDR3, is KAGVTQTPRYLIKTRGQQVTLSCSPISGHRSVSWYQQTPGQGLQFLFEYFSETQRNKGNFPGRFSGRQFSNSRSEMNVSTLELGDSALYLCASSLIGLQGGTEAFFGQGTRLTVV.

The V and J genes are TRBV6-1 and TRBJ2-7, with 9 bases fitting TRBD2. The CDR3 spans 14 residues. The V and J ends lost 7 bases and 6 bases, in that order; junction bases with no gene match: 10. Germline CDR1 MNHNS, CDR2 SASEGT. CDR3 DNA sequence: TGTGCCAGCAAAATTAGCGGGGGAATTTCCGAGCAGTACTTC. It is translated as CASKISGGISEQYF.

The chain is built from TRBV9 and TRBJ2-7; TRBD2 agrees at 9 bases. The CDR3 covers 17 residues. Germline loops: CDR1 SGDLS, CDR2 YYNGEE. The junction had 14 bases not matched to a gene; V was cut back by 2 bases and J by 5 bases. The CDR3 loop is CASSVPEEAGGPHEQYF. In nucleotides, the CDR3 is TGTGCCAGCAGCGTCCCTGAGGAGGCGGGGGGGCCCCACGAGCAGTACTTC.

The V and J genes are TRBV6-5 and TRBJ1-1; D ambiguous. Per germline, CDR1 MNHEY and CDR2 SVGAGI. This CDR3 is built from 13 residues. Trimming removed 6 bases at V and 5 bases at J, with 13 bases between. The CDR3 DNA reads TGTGCCAGCAGCTGGAGGCGGGGAACTGAAGCTTTCTTT. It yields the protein CASSWRRGTEAFF.

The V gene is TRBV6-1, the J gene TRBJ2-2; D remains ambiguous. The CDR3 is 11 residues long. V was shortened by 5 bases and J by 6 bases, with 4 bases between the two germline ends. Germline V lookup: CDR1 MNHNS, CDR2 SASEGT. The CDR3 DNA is TGTGCCAGCAGTCAGGCCGGGGAGCTGTTTTTT. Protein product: CASSQAGELFF.

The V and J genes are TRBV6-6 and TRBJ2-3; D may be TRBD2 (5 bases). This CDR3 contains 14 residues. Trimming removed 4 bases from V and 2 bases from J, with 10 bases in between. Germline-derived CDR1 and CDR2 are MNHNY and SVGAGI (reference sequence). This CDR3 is CASSLDFLTDTQYF. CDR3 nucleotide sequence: TGTGCCAGCAGTTTGGACTTTCTCACAGATACGCAGTATTTT.

The CDR3 DNA sequence: TGTGCCAGCAGCTTAGTACAGGGGTCTGGAAACACCATATATTTT. This sequence encodes CASSLVQGSGNTIYF. The chain has TRBV7-2 and TRBJ1-3, with 7 bases aligning to TRBD1. This CDR3 is built from 15 residues. Unmatched junction bases numbered 1, after V lost 1 base and J lost 1 base. CDR1 and CDR2 from the germline V gene are SGHTA and FQGNSA.

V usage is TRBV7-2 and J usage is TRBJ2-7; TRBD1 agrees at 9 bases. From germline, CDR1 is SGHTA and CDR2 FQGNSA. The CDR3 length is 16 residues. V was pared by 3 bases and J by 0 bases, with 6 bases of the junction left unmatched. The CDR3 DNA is TGTGCCAGCAGCTTGTTACGGACAGGGGCCTCCTACGAGCAGTACTTC. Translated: CASSLLRTGASYEQYF.

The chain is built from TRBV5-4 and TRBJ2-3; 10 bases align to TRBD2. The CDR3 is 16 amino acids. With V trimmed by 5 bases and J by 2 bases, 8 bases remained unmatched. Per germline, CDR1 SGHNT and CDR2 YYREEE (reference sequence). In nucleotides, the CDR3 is TGTGCCAGCAGGAAAATAGCGGGGGGTTCCACAGATACGCAGTATTTT. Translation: CASRKIAGGSTDTQYF.

The CDR3 coding sequence is TGTGCCAGCACCCCTCTAGGGGGGAGAACAGATACGCAGTATTTT. It is translated as CASTPLGGRTDTQYF. The chain couples TRBV5-6 to TRBJ2-3; D tentatively fits TRBD1 or TRBD2 (6 bases each). V lost 6 bases and J 3 bases, leaving 17 bases between the germline ends. CDR3 length equals 15 residues. Germline loops: CDR1 SGHDT, CDR2 YYEEEE.

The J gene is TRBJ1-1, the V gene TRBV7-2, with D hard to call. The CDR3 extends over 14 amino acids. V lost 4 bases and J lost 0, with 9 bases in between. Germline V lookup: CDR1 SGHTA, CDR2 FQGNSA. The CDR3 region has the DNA TGTGCCAGCAGCTCAGATAGGATGAACACTGAAGCTTTCTTT. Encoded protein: CASSSDRMNTEAFF.

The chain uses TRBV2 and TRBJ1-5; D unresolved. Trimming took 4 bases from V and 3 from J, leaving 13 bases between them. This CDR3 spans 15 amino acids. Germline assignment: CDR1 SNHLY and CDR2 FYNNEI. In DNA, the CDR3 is TGTGCCAGCAGTGTCTCAGGCCAGCCCAATCAGCCCCAGCATTTT. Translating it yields CASSVSGQPNQPQHF. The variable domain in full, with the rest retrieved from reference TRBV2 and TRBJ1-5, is EPEVTQTPSHQVTQMGQEVILRCVPISNHLYFYWYRQILGQKVEFLVSFYNNEISEKSEIFDDQFSVERPDGSNFTLKIRSTKLEDSAMYFCASSVSGQPNQPQHFGDGTRLSIL.

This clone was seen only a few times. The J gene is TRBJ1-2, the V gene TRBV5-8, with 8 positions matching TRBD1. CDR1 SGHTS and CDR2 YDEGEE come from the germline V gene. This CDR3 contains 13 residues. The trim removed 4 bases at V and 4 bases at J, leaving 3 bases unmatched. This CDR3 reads CASSMDRAYGYTF. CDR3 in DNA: TGTGCCAGCAGCATGGACAGGGCCTATGGCTACACCTTC.

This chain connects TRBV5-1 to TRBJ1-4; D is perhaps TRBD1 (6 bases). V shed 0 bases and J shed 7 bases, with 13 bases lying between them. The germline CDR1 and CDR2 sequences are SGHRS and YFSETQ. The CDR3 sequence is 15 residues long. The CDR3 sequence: CASSLVGGGGEKLFF. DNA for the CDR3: TGCGCCAGCAGCTTGGTAGGGGGAGGAGGTGAAAAACTGTTTTTT.

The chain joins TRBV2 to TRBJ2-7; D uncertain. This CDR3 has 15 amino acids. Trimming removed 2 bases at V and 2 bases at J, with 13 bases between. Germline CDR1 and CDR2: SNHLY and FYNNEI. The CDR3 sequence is CASSEMPAVTYEQYF. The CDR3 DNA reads TGTGCCAGCAGTGAAATGCCAGCAGTTACCTACGAGCAGTACTTC. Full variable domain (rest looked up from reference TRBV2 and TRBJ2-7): EPEVTQTPSHQVTQMGQEVILRCVPISNHLYFYWYRQILGQKVEFLVSFYNNEISEKSEIFDDQFSVERPDGSNFTLKIRSTKLEDSAMYFCASSEMPAVTYEQYFGPGTRLTVT.

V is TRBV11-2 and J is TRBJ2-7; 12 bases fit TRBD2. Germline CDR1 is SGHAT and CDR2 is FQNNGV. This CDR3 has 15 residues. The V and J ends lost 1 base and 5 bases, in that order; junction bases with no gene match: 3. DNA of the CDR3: TGTGCCAGCAGCTTAGGGACTAGCGGGGCACACGAGCAGTACTTC. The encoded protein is CASSLGTSGAHEQYF.

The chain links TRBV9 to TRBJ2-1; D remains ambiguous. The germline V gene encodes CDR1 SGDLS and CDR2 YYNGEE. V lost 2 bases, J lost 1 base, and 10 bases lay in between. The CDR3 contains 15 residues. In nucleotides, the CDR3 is TGTGCCAGCAGCGTTGGGCAGGAGTCCTACAATGAGCAGTTCTTC. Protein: CASSVGQESYNEQFF.

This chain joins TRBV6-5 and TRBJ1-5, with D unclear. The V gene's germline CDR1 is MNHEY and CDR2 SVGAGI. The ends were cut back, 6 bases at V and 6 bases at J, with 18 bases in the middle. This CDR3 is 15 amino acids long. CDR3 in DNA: TGTGCCAGCAGCCTGGACCCGAGGGAGGGTCAGCCCCAGCATTTT. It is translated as CASSLDPREGQPQHF.